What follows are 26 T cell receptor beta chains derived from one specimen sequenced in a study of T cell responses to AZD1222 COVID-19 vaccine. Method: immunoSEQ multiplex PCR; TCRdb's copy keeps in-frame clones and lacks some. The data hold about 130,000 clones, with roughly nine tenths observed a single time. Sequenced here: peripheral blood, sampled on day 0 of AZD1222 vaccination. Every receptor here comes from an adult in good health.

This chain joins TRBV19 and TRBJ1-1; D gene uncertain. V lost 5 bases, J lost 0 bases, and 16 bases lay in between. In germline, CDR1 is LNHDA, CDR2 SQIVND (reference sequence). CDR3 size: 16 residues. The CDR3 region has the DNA TGTGCCAGTAGTCCCACTTCACATGGAATGAACACTGAAGCTTTCTTT. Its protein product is CASSPTSHGMNTEAFF.

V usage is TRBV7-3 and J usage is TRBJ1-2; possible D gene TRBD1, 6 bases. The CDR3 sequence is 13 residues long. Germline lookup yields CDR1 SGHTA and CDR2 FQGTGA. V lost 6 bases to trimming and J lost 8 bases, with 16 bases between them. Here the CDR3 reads CASSFQGQEGYTF. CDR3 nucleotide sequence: TGTGCCAGCAGTTTCCAGGGGCAGGAAGGCTACACCTTC.

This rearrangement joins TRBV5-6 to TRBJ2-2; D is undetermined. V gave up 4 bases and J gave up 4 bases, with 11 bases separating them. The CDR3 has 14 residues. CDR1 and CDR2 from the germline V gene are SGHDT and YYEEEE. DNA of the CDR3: TGTGCCAGCAGCCCCCTTGGGTTCACCGGGGAGCTGTTTTTT. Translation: CASSPLGFTGELFF.

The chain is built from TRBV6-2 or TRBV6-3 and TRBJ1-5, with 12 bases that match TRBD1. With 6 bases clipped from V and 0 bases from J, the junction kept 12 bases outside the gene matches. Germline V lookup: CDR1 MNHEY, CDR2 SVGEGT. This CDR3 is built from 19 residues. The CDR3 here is CASSPIPGQGAYSNQPQHF. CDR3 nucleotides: TGTGCCAGCAGCCCAATTCCGGGACAGGGGGCTTATAGCAATCAGCCCCAGCATTTT.

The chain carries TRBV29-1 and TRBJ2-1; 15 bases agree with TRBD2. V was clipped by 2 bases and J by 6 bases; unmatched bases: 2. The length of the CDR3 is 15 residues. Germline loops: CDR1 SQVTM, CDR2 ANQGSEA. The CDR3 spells CSVELGLAGGNEQFF. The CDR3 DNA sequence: TGCAGCGTTGAATTGGGACTAGCGGGAGGCAATGAGCAGTTCTTC.

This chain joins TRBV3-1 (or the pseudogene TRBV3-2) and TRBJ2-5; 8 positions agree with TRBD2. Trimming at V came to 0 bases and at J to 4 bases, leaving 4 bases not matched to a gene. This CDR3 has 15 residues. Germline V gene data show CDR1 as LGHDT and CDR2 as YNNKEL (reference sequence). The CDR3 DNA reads TGTGCCAGCAGCCAAGATAGCGGGATCTCAGAGACCCAGTACTTC. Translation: CASSQDSGISETQYF.

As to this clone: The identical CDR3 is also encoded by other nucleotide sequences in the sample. The CDR3: CASSLGGTDTQYF. The CDR3 DNA follows: TGTGCCAGCAGCTTAGGCGGCACAGATACGCAGTATTTT. This chain joins TRBV7-9 and TRBJ2-3; no clear D gene. Trimming shortened V by 1 base and J by 1 base, and 3 bases separated the two germline ends. CDR1 and CDR2 (germline): SEHNR, FQNEAQ (reference sequence). The CDR3 contains 13 residues.

In DNA form, the CDR3 reads TGTGCCAGCAGCAGCACACAGGGGCGGAACACTGAAGCTTTCTTT. It yields the protein CASSSTQGRNTEAFF. The chain links TRBV5-4 to TRBJ1-1, with 7 positions matching TRBD1. Germline values: CDR1 SGHNT, CDR2 YYREEE (reference sequence). The ends lost 4 bases at V and 1 base at J; junction bases unmatched: 7. The CDR3 spans 15 residues.

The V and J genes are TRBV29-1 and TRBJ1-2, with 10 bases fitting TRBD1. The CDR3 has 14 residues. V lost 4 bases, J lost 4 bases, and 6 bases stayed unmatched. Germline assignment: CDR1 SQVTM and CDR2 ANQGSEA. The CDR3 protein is CSVGGTGAGYGYTF. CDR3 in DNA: TGCAGCGTTGGGGGGACAGGGGCAGGCTATGGCTACACCTTC.

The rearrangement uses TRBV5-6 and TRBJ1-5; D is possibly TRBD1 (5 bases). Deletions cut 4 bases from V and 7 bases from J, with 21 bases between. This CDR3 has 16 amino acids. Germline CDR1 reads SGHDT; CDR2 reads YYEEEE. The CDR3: CASSRGPPGNFQPQHF. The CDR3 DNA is TGTGCCAGCAGCCGGGGACCTCCGGGCAATTTCCAGCCCCAGCATTTT.

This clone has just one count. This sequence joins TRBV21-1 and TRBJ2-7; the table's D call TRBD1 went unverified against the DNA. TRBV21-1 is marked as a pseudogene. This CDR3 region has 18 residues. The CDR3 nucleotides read TGTGCCAGCAGCAAAAAGACCAGGGGGCAGGGTCCATCCTACGAGCAGTACTTC. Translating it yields CASSKKTRGQGPSYEQYF.

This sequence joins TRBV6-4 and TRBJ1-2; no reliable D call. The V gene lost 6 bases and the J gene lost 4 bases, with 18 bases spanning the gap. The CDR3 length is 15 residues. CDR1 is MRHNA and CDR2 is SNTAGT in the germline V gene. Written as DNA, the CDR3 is TGTGCCAGCAGGGGCAGGATATCACCGCCCTATGGCTACACCTTC. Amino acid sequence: CASRGRISPPYGYTF.

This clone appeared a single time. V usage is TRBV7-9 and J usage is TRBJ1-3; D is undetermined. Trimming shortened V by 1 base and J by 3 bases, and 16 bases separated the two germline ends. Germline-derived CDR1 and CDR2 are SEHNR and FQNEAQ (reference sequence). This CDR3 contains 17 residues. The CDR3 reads CASSLVGGLGRGNTIYF. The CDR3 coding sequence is TGTGCCAGCAGCTTAGTAGGTGGGCTCGGTCGTGGAAACACCATATATTTT.

The chain's CDR3 is CASSPDRGSNQPQHF. The CDR3, as DNA: TGTGCCAGCAGCCCGGACAGGGGAAGCAATCAGCCCCAGCATTTT. The rearrangement links TRBV27 to TRBJ1-5, with 9 bases aligning to TRBD1. From germline, CDR1 is MNHEY and CDR2 SMNVEV (reference sequence). This CDR3 region has 15 residues. V lost 6 bases to trimming and J lost 1 base; unmatched junction nucleotides: 4.

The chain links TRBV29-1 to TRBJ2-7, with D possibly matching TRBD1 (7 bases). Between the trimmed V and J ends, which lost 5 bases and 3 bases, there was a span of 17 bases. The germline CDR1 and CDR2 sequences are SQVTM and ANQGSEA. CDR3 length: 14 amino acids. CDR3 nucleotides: TGCAGCGTTTATAAGGGGGCGCGGGGCTACGAGCAGTACTTC. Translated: CSVYKGARGYEQYF.

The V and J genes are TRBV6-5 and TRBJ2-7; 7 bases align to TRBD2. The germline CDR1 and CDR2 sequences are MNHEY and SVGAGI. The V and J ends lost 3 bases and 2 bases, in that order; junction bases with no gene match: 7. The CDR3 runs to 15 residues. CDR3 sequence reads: CASSYLAAAAYEQYF. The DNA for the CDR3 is TGTGCCAGCAGTTATCTAGCGGCCGCCGCCTACGAGCAGTACTTC.

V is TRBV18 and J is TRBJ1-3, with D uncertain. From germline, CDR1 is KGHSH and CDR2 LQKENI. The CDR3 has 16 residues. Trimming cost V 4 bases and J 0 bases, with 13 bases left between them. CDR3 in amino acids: CASSLDVAVSGNTIYF. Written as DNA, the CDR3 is TGTGCCAGCTCACTGGACGTAGCGGTCTCTGGAAACACCATATATTTT.

Here the CDR3 reads CASTRGPGYEQYF. CDR3 coding DNA: TGTGCCAGCACCAGGGGACCGGGCTACGAGCAGTACTTC. The rearrangement joins TRBV6-5 to TRBJ2-7; weak D call: TRBD1 (6 bases). CDR3 length: 13 amino acids. Trimming removed 7 bases at V and 3 bases at J, with 13 bases between. Germline V gives CDR1 MNHEY, CDR2 SVGAGI.

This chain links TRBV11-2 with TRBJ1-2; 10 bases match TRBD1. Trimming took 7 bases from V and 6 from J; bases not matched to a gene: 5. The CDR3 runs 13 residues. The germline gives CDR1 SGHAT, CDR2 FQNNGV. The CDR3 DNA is TGTGCCAGCACCGCGACAGGGGGCGATGGCTACACCTTC. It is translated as CASTATGGDGYTF.

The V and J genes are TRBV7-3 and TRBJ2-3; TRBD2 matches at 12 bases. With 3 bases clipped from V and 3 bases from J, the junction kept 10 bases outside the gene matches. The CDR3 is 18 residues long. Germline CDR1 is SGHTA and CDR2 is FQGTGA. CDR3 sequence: CASSFKASGTSGTDTQYF. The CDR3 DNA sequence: TGTGCCAGCAGCTTTAAGGCCTCCGGGACTAGCGGGACAGATACGCAGTATTTT.

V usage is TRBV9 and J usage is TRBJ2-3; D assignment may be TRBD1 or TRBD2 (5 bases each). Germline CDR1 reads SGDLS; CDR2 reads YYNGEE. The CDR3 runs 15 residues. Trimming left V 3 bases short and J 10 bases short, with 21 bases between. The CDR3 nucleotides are TGTGCCAGCAGCGACTCCGGGACCCACTTGACTGCGCAGTATTTT. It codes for CASSDSGTHLTAQYF.

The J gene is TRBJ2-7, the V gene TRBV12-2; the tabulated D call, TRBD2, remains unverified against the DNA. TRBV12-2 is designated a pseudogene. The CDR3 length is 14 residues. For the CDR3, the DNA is TGTGCAAGTCGCTTGGGGGAGGGCCCCTACGAGCAGTACTTC. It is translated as CASRLGEGPYEQYF.

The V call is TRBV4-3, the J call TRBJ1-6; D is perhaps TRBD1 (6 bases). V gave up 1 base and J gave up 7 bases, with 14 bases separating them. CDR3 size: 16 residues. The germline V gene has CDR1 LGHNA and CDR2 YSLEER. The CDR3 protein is CASSQVGLTGNSPLHF. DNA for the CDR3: TGCGCCAGCAGCCAAGTGGGACTCACAGGGAATTCACCCCTCCACTTT.

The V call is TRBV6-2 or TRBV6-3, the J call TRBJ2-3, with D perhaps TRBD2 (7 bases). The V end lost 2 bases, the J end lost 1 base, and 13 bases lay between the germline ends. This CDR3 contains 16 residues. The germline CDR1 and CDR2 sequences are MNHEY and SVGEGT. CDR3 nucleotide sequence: TGTGCCAGCAGTTACGGCCGGGGGGCTGGCACAGATACGCAGTATTTT. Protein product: CASSYGRGAGTDTQYF.

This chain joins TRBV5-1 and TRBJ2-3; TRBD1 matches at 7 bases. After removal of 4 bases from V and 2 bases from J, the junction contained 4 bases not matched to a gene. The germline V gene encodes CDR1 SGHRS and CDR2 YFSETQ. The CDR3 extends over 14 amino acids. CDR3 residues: CASSPGQTTDTQYF. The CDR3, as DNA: TGCGCCAGCAGCCCGGGACAGACCACAGATACGCAGTATTTT. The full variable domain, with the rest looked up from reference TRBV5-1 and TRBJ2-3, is KAGVTQTPRYLIKTRGQQVTLSCSPISGHRSVSWYQQTPGQGLQFLFEYFSETQRNKGNFPGRFSGRQFSNSRSEMNVSTLELGDSALYLCASSPGQTTDTQYFGPGTRLTVL.

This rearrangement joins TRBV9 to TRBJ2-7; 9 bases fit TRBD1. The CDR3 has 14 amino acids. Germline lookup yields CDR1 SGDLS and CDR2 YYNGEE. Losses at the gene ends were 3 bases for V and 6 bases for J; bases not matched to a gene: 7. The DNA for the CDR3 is TGTGCCAGCAGCGCCTCGGGACAGGGTTCCGAGCAGTACTTC. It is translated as CASSASGQGSEQYF.